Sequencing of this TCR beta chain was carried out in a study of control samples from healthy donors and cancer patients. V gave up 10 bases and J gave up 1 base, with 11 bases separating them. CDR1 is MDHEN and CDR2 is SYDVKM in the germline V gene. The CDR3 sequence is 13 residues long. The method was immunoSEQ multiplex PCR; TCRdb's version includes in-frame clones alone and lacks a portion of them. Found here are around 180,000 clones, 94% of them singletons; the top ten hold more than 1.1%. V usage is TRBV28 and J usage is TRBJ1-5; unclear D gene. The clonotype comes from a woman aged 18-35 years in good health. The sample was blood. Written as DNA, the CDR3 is TGTGCCATCGAACGTGGGAGCAATCAGCCCCAGCATTTT. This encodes CAIERGSNQPQHF.